Given below is one T cell receptor (beta chain) in context. This CDR3 region has 14 residues. CDR1 SGHRS and CDR2 YFSETQ come from the germline V gene. Unmatched junction bases numbered 3, after V lost 4 bases and J lost 5 bases. This record comes from a study of blood T cell repertoires in COVID-19. Study-level information: From T cells, B-cell-depleted T cells, or PBMCs came the material, which was cDNA or gDNA.

The protocol was immunoSEQ multiplex PCR, while the TCRdb copy is restricted to in-frame clones and leaves out a portion. The repertoire includes about 180,000 clones, under 90% of them detected once, and roughly 6.8% sits in the top ten. The chain links TRBV5-1 to TRBJ1-6; 7 nucleotides match TRBD1. The sequence came from a human donor in a cohort sampled during active COVID-19. Sequenced sample: peripheral blood. The CDR3 reads CASSPGQNNSPLHF. In nucleotides, the CDR3 is TGCGCCAGCAGCCCGGGACAGAATAATTCACCCCTCCACTTT.